The source of this TCR beta chain is a study of T cells in Graves' hyperthyroidism and ophthalmopathy. The CDR3 regions of TCR beta were amplified from RNA transcripts. A set of HTBI primers served as the primers for a first-round RT-PCR of the TCR CDR3. TCRdb re-called the multiplex PCR reads with MiXCR, one entry per CDR3 protein. Among about 210,000 distinct CDR3 sequences listed, about 15% were seen once. These patients, aged 18 to 65, had recently diagnosed hyperthyroidism lasting under 2 months. For the diagnoses, clinical symptoms, serum thyroxine and TRAb, thyroid ultrasound and orbital computed tomography were used. The CDR3 has 15 residues. V was clipped by 4 bases and J by 7 bases; unmatched bases: 5. Germline values: CDR1 SGHTA, CDR2 FQGNSA. This clonotype turned up a few times. No antigen is known for it. General study findings and limits: Clonotypes that were expanded in thyroid above 0.001 mostly appeared in blood too.

Sequences were obtained from blood. This TCR came from a man in his forties or fifties with Graves' hyperthyroidism. The chain combines TRBV7-2 with TRBJ2-2, with 11 bases identical to TRBD1. CDR3 in amino acids: CASSSGTGGIGELFF. The CDR3 nucleotides are TGTGCCAGCAGCTCCGGGACAGGGGGAATCGGGGAGCTGTTTTTT.